Each of the 31 T cell receptor beta chains below was sequenced from the same sample in a study of blood T cells in healthy people across ages. The authors ran a second PCR of about 7 to 11 cycles using a sample-barcoded 5' primer and a J-beta primer mix. TCRdb passed the 5' RACE reads through MiXCR, listing each CDR3 protein once. The sample has about 570,000 distinct CDR3 sequences, 25% to 30% seen once; the top ten hold about 18%. The sequencing input was blood. All receptors derive from a woman in her 70s in good health.

The sample holds a few counts of this clonotype. The chain links TRBV29-1 to TRBJ2-3; 10 bases map to TRBD1. Germline-derived CDR1 and CDR2 are SQVTM and ANQGSEA. This CDR3 region has 14 residues. Unmatched junction bases numbered 5, after V lost 6 bases and J lost 2 bases. The CDR3 loop is CSVGQGDITDTQYF. As DNA, the CDR3 is TGCAGCGTCGGACAGGGGGATATCACAGATACGCAGTATTTT.

Notes on this clonotype: A junction end diverges from the germline sequence, so it may reflect a read error. The chain couples TRBV7-8 to TRBJ2-2; D is undetermined. CDR3 size: 14 residues. In germline, CDR1 is SGHVS, CDR2 FQNEAQ. This chain's CDR3 is CASSLVRNTGELFF. The CDR3, as DNA: TGCGCCAGCAGCTTAGTCAGAAACACCGGGGAGCTGTTTTTT. The full variable domain, completed using reference TRBV7-8 and TRBJ2-2, is GAGVSQSPRYKVAKRGQDVALRCDPISGHVSLFWYQQALGQGPEFLTYFQNEAQLDKSGLPSDRFFAERPEGSVSTLKIQRTQQEDSAVYLCASSLVRNTGELFFGEGSRLTVL.

A remark on this clonotype: A much larger clonotype is one base distant, so this may be a read error. V is TRBV5-1 and J is TRBJ1-1; D is uncertain. The CDR3 has 13 amino acids. In germline, CDR1 is SGHRS, CDR2 YFSETQ. CDR3 sequence: CANSLLQNTEAFF. CDR3 nucleotides: TGCGCCAACAGCTTGCTCCAGAACACTGAAGCTTTCTTT. Filled out from reference TRBV5-1 and TRBJ1-1, the complete variable domain reads KAGVTQTPRYLIKTRGQQVTLSCSPISGHRSVSWYQQTPGQGLQFLFEYFSETQRNKGNFPGRFSGRQFSNSRSEMNVSTLELGDSALYLCANSLLQNTEAFFGQGTRLTVV.

CDR3 DNA sequence: TGCAGTGCTAGAGCCCCCCCCATTCTCGCGGGGAGGTACAATGAGCAGTTCTTC. Translated: CSARAPPILAGRYNEQFF. The gene calls are TRBV20-1 and TRBJ2-1; maybe TRBD2 (6 bases). V was trimmed by 1 base and J by 4 bases, leaving 23 bases between them. From germline, CDR1 is DFQATT and CDR2 SNEGSKA (reference sequence). CDR3 size: 18 residues.

This clonotype came up a few times. The chain uses TRBV5-5 and TRBJ2-5, with D perhaps TRBD2 (6 bases). The end of the DNA is better explained by TRBJ2-1, so the J call may be wrong. CDR3 length: 13 residues. Germline CDR1 is SGHKS and CDR2 is YYEKEE (reference sequence). DNA of the CDR3: TGTGCCAGCAGCCCCGGGCCGGCGGGGGAGCAGTTCTTC. This gives the protein CASSPGPAGEQFF.

Concerning this clonotype itself: A much larger clone lies one base from this, so it may be a read error. The chain has TRBV7-8 and TRBJ2-5; D is perhaps TRBD1 (6 bases). The germline V gene encodes CDR1 SGHVS and CDR2 FQNEAQ. The CDR3 sequence is 13 residues long. The V gene lost 5 bases and the J gene lost 2 bases, with 9 bases spanning the gap. The CDR3 loop reads CASSVDRQETQYF. DNA for the CDR3: TGTGCCAGCAGCGTAGACAGGCAAGAGACCCAGTACTTC.

The chain couples TRBV2 to TRBJ2-5; 8 bases fit TRBD1. This CDR3 has 11 residues. Germline CDR1 SNHLY, CDR2 FYNNEI. Unmatched junction bases numbered 7, after V lost 6 bases and J lost 13 bases. The CDR3: CASRVDRGRYF. CDR3 DNA sequence: TGTGCCAGCAGAGTCGACAGGGGAAGGTACTTC.

This rearrangement joins TRBV28 to TRBJ2-2, with 9 nucleotides matching TRBD1. The ends lost 7 bases at V and 3 bases at J; junction bases unmatched: 9. Germline V gives CDR1 MDHEN, CDR2 SYDVKM. CDR3 size: 16 residues. The CDR3 protein is CASNPPGTGYTGELFF. The DNA of the CDR3 is TGTGCCAGCAATCCCCCCGGGACAGGGTACACCGGGGAGCTGTTTTTT.

The genes are TRBV27 and TRBJ2-3; 7 nucleotides agree with TRBD2. Germline CDR1 MNHEY, CDR2 SMNVEV (reference sequence). V lost 2 bases to trimming and J lost 5 bases; unmatched junction nucleotides: 4. The CDR3 contains 14 residues. The CDR3 region has the DNA TGTGCCAGCAGTTTAGCGGGGGTACGAGATACGCAGTATTTT. As protein: CASSLAGVRDTQYF.

This clonotype occurred a few times. At one of its ends the junction is not consistent with the germline gene, which may arise from a read error. The rearrangement links TRBV27 to TRBJ1-4; the D is unclear. Germline V lookup: CDR1 MNHEY, CDR2 SMNVEV (reference sequence). This CDR3 region has 13 residues. This CDR3 reads CACSAGPGEKLFF. CDR3 nucleotides: TGTGCCTGCAGCGCCGGGCCCGGTGAAAAACTGTTTTTT.

The chain is built from TRBV4-3 and TRBJ2-5; D not certain. The V and J ends lost 0 bases and 5 bases respectively, with 10 bases between them. This CDR3 contains 14 residues. The germline V gene encodes CDR1 LGHNA and CDR2 YSLEER. The CDR3 loop is CASSQDGERETQYF. For the CDR3, the DNA is TGCGCCAGCAGCCAAGATGGAGAACGGGAGACCCAGTACTTC.

The CDR3 protein is CATSRGLKGQSLRQYF. The CDR3 coding sequence is TGTGCCACCAGCAGAGGATTAAAAGGTCAAAGTCTAAGGCAGTACTTC. V is TRBV15 and J is TRBJ2-5; D gene uncertain. The CDR3 is 16 residues long. From germline, CDR1 is LNHNV and CDR2 YYDKDF (reference sequence). Trimming took 1 base from V and 11 from J, leaving 23 bases between them. Drawing the rest from reference TRBV15 and TRBJ2-5, the complete variable domain is DAMVIQNPRYQVTQFGKPVTLSCSQTLNHNVMYWYQQKSSQAPKLLFHYYDKDFNNEADTPDNFQSRRPNTSFCFLDIRSPGLGDTAMYLCATSRGLKGQSLRQYFGPGTRLLVL.

This clonotype has a handful of counts. The junction departs from germline at one end; a sequencing error may be responsible. The chain recombines TRBV7-9 with TRBJ2-3, with D possibly being TRBD1 (6 bases). This CDR3 is 14 amino acids long. Germline CDR1 SEHNR, CDR2 FQNEAQ (reference sequence). The CDR3 DNA follows: TGTGCCAGCAGCTCACAGGGTTCAGGAGATACGCGGTATTTT. Residues: CASSSQGSGDTRYF.

The table lists this clonotype with a few counts. V usage is TRBV7-9 and J usage is TRBJ2-5; D possibly matches TRBD1 or TRBD2 (6 bases each). The J call may be in error: the DNA end matches TRBJ2-1 better. This CDR3 is built from 16 residues. The V gene's germline CDR1 is SEHNR and CDR2 FQNEAQ (reference sequence). CDR3 region: CASSLGLVGGPNEQFF. The CDR3 DNA sequence: TGTGCCAGCAGCTTAGGACTAGTGGGGGGCCCTAATGAGCAGTTCTTC.

The rearrangement uses TRBV29-1 and TRBJ1-4; D remains unclear. The germline gives CDR1 SQVTM, CDR2 ANQGSEA. Deletions cut 3 bases from V and 8 bases from J, with 13 bases between. This CDR3 has 13 amino acids. For the CDR3, the DNA is TGCAGCGTTGAGTATTCTCTAGGGGAAAAACTGTTTTTT. Its protein product is CSVEYSLGEKLFF.

The chain carries TRBV6-1 and TRBJ2-7; 10 bases align to TRBD2. The CDR3 is made up of 15 amino acids. The germline gives CDR1 MNHNS, CDR2 SASEGT. Trimming took 8 bases from V and 0 from J; bases not matched to a gene: 7. DNA for the CDR3: TGTGCCAGCGCTAGCGGGGGCTCCAGCTCCTACGAGCAGTACTTC. It codes for CASASGGSSSYEQYF.

The chain carries TRBV2 and TRBJ2-5, with D perhaps TRBD1 (5 bases). The CDR3 extends over 11 amino acids. V dropped 7 bases and J dropped 3 bases, with 6 bases sitting between them. CDR1 is SNHLY and CDR2 is FYNNEI in the germline V gene. CDR3 amino acids: CASTTEETQYF. In DNA form, the CDR3 reads TGTGCCAGCACGACAGAAGAGACCCAGTACTTC.

The chain links TRBV4-2 to TRBJ2-2, with 9 bases that match TRBD1. CDR1 is LGHNA and CDR2 is YNFKEQ in the germline V gene. CDR3 length equals 17 residues. Trimming removed 2 bases from V and 7 bases from J; junction bases left unmatched: 11. Written as DNA, the CDR3 is TGTGCCAGCAGCCAACTACCGGGACAGGGATTAAGCGGGGAGCTGTTTTTT. It specifies CASSQLPGQGLSGELFF.

J is TRBJ1-1 and V is TRBV6-1; D perhaps matches TRBD1 (5 bases). The V gene's germline CDR1 is MNHNS and CDR2 SASEGT. The V end lost 0 bases, the J end lost 1 base, and 6 bases lay between the germline ends. The CDR3 is made up of 14 amino acids. The CDR3 spells CASSEAGQNTEAFF. For the CDR3, the DNA is TGTGCCAGCAGTGAAGCCGGACAGAACACTGAAGCTTTCTTT.

The chain recombines TRBV29-1 with TRBJ1-1; D is possibly TRBD1 (5 bases). The CDR3 spans 13 residues. Trimming left V 0 bases short and J 1 base short, with 6 bases between. Germline loops: CDR1 SQVTM, CDR2 ANQGSEA. The DNA for the CDR3 is TGCAGCGTTGAAGATCAGGGGAACACTGAAGCTTTCTTT. Translated, it gives CSVEDQGNTEAFF.

The rearrangement joins TRBV15 to TRBJ1-2; D is unclear. In germline, CDR1 is LNHNV, CDR2 YYDKDF (reference sequence). The CDR3 consists of 15 residues. Trimming removed 4 bases from V and 5 bases from J, with 17 bases in between. The CDR3 bases are TGTGCCACCAGCAACCAGCGTACTGGAGCATATGGCTACACCTTC. It specifies CATSNQRTGAYGYTF.

DNA for the CDR3: TGTGCCAGCACTTCTTCAACTAATGAAAAACTGTTTTTT. Translation gives CASTSSTNEKLFF. This sequence joins TRBV27 and TRBJ1-4; D is unresolved. Deletions cut 7 bases from V and 0 bases from J, with 6 bases between. Germline CDR1 is MNHEY and CDR2 is SMNVEV (reference sequence). CDR3 length: 13 residues.

This chain links TRBV5-1 with TRBJ1-4; D is unclear. This CDR3 contains 18 residues. Per germline, CDR1 SGHRS and CDR2 YFSETQ. V lost 2 bases, J lost 4 bases, and 21 bases lay in between. The CDR3 DNA is TGCGCCAGCAGCTTCCACGTTGTAGGAGCAGCGATTAATGAAAAACTGTTTTTT. Encoded protein: CASSFHVVGAAINEKLFF.

This chain joins TRBV5-1 and TRBJ2-3; D not certain. Germline assignment: CDR1 SGHRS and CDR2 YFSETQ. The CDR3 loop spans 13 amino acids. V shed 4 bases and J shed 4 bases, with 10 bases lying between them. This CDR3 reads CASSTDRPDTQYF. The CDR3 DNA reads as TGCGCCAGCAGCACCGATCGGCCAGATACGCAGTATTTT.

This chain connects TRBV20-1 to TRBJ2-7, with D maybe TRBD1 (5 bases). Germline CDR1 reads DFQATT; CDR2 reads SNEGSKA (reference sequence). The germline V and J ends were trimmed by 3 bases and 3 bases, with 15 bases remaining between them. The CDR3 has 14 residues. The CDR3 DNA follows: TGCAGTGCTAGTTTGTCGCAGGGAAACTACGAGCAGTACTTC. Its protein is CSASLSQGNYEQYF.

This clonotype was counted between two and nine times. V gene TRBV9 combines with J gene TRBJ2-6; TRBD2 matches 9 bases. V trimming: 0 bases; J trimming: 5 bases; junction bases outside the gene matches: 9. The CDR3 loop spans 18 amino acids. Germline assignment: CDR1 SGDLS and CDR2 YYNGEE. In nucleotides, the CDR3 is TGTGCCAGCAGCGTAGTACGAGCGGGGGGCCCCTGGGCCAACGTCCTGACTTTC. Amino acid sequence: CASSVVRAGGPWANVLTF. The full variable domain, in which reference TRBV9 and TRBJ2-6 provide the parts outside the CDR3, is DSGVTQTPKHLITATGQRVTLRCSPRSGDLSVYWYQQSLDQGLQFLIQYYNGEERAKGNILERFSAQQFPDLHSELNLSSLELGDSALYFCASSVVRAGGPWANVLTFGAGSRLTVL.

The rearrangement links TRBV27 to TRBJ1-6; a possible D gene is TRBD1 (6 bases). The germline V gene encodes CDR1 MNHEY and CDR2 SMNVEV (reference sequence). The CDR3 consists of 16 residues. V gave up 5 bases and J gave up 4 bases, with 15 bases separating them. Here the CDR3 DNA reads TGTGCCAGCAGTGGCGTGAGGACAGATTATAATTCACCCCTCCACTTT. Protein sequence: CASSGVRTDYNSPLHF.

There are a few counts of this clonotype. A read error may account for a junction end that differs from germline. This rearrangement joins TRBV7-7 to TRBJ2-1; 12 nucleotides align to TRBD2. The V gene's germline CDR1 is SSHAT and CDR2 FNYEAQ (reference sequence). The CDR3 is made up of 15 amino acids. In nucleotides, the CDR3 is TGTGCTAGCAGCGCCTCTAGCGGGGGGGGCAATGAGCAGTTCTTC. Amino acid sequence: CASSASSGGGNEQFF. Variable domain in full (rest from reference TRBV7-7 and TRBJ2-1): GAGVSQSPRYKVTKRGQDVTLRCDPISSHATLYWYQQALGQGPEFLTYFNYEAQPDKSGLPSDRFSAERPEGSISTLTIQRTEQRDSAMYRCASSASSGGGNEQFFGPGTRLTVL.

The CDR3 nucleotides read TGTGCCAGCAGTGAACCTCGGGGGACTGAAGCTTTCTTT. This codes for CASSEPRGTEAFF. This sequence joins TRBV25-1 and TRBJ1-1, with a possible D match to TRBD1 (5 bases). Germline CDR1 and CDR2: MGHDK and SYGVNS. V was trimmed by 2 bases and J by 5 bases, leaving 9 bases between them. This CDR3 comprises 13 residues.

The sample holds a few counts of this clonotype. J is TRBJ1-4 and V is TRBV29-1; D perhaps matches TRBD1 (6 bases). This CDR3 has 15 amino acids. The germline V and J ends were trimmed by 6 bases and 2 bases, with 16 bases remaining between them. CDR1 and CDR2 from the germline V gene are SQVTM and ANQGSEA. Here the CDR3 reads CSVKAHRATNEKLFF. The CDR3 coding sequence is TGCAGCGTCAAAGCCCACAGGGCCACTAATGAAAAACTGTTTTTT.

In the case of this clonotype: Germline and junction disagree at one end, which may indicate a read error. This rearrangement joins TRBV20-1 to TRBJ2-2, with D possibly TRBD2 on 5 matching bases. Germline V gene lookup returns CDR1 DFQATT and CDR2 SNEGSKA (reference sequence). This CDR3 contains 14 residues. For the CDR3, the DNA is TGCCGTGCTAGCCCCGAGCTAAACACCGGGGAGCTGTTTTTT. Its protein is CRASPELNTGELFF.